This T cell receptor beta chain was documented in a study of T cell repertoires in cytomegalovirus infection. As for the study in general: Shared public TCR beta signatures pointed to both CMV infection and a matching HLA type. Study-wide findings and caveats: Across the ex vivo response, the dominant clonotypes were HLA-C-restricted CMV-specific TCR beta clonotypes. Frequencies of public TCR beta families were cumulated, and this identified carriers of CMV plus the relevant HLA.

TCRdb reprocessed the reads with MiXCR, giving one entry per CDR3 protein. Seen here are 150,000 to 200,000 distinct CDR3 sequences, roughly 19% observed once, and the top ten hold about 2.9%. This clonotype was recorded once. Its matching antigen is unknown. The sequenced material came from PBMCs. This sequence was found in a human donor in good health (CMV status not recorded). Some clones in this sample may be carry-over from other donors' samples.

The CDR3 nucleotides are TGTGCCAGCAGTTGGGTACACAATCAGCCCCAGCATTTT. Amino acid sequence: CASSWVHNQPQHF. This chain uses TRBV27 with TRBJ1-5; no clear D. Germline CDR1 MNHEY, CDR2 SMNVEV (reference sequence). The CDR3 has 13 residues. The ends were cut back, 4 bases at V and 3 bases at J, with 7 bases in the middle.